Following are 15 T cell receptor beta chains from one sample sequenced in a study of Ad26.COV2.S vaccination and SARS-CoV-2 variants (dated by TCRdb to the early 2020s). According to the study, the label for this sample's treatment or condition signals: 19 received Ad26.COV2.S at low or high dose, single or two shots; about 5 received placebo; per-sample allocation not given. Repertoires of vaccine and placebo recipients were sequenced from samples collected on day 63 after the first injection. The method behind the library was the immunoSEQ multiplex PCR assay. This is the immuneACCESS table as TCRdb keeps it, with only in-frame sequences that have V and J called. A part of the clones is gone; compared with another copy, unresolved V genes explain less than half, and the rest is unexplained. The sample profile shows a few hundred thousand clones; 83% of them were found once. The ten largest make up around 7% of the sample.

The starting material was peripheral blood, obtained in a trial of Ad26.COV2.S vaccine versus placebo. Receptors were obtained from a person aged 18-60 years who received the Ad26.COV2.S COVID-19 vaccine or a placebo.

The chain links TRBV9 to TRBJ1-3, with 7 bases fitting TRBD1. Germline lookup yields CDR1 SGDLS and CDR2 YYNGEE. CDR3 length equals 14 residues. V trimming: 6 bases; J trimming: 4 bases; junction bases outside the gene matches: 7. The DNA of the CDR3 is TGTGCCAGCAACAGGGGATCGGTCGGAAACACCATATATTTT. This translates into CASNRGSVGNTIYF.

This chain joins TRBV11-2 and TRBJ2-7; 9 bases fit TRBD2. J gave up 6 bases and V 5 bases, and 8 bases lay outside the gene matches. CDR3 length: 14 residues. Looked up from germline, CDR1 is SGHAT and CDR2 is FQNNGV. The CDR3 DNA reads as TGTGCCAGCAGCAATAGCGGGAGCTCGGGCGAGCAGTACTTC. Encoded protein: CASSNSGSSGEQYF.

V and J are TRBV27 and TRBJ2-7, with 9 nucleotides matching TRBD1. This CDR3 has 15 residues. J was trimmed by 3 bases and V by 2 bases; bases with no gene match: 5. In germline, CDR1 is MNHEY, CDR2 SMNVEV (reference sequence). CDR3 nucleotide sequence: TGTGCCAGCAGTTTACGGACAGGGGTCTACTACGAGCAGTACTTC. This codes for CASSLRTGVYYEQYF.

J is TRBJ1-4 and V is TRBV18; D remains ambiguous. Germline V gene data show CDR1 as KGHSH and CDR2 as LQKENI. Trimming removed 2 bases at V and 8 bases at J, with 9 bases between. The CDR3 has 13 amino acids. CDR3 coding DNA: TGTGCCAGCTCACCAACCCACGACGAAAAACTGTTTTTT. This gives the protein CASSPTHDEKLFF.

Here the CDR3 DNA reads TGTGCCAGCAGGTCGGGACAGGGGGTTCATCAGCCCCAGCATTTT. This translates into CASRSGQGVHQPQHF. The chain is built from TRBV6-5 and TRBJ1-5; TRBD1 agrees at 11 bases. Germline trimming cut 6 bases from V and 5 bases from J; bases unmatched to any gene: 6. This CDR3 contains 15 residues. Germline V gene sequence: CDR1 MNHEY, CDR2 SVGAGI.

The chain combines TRBV6-5 with TRBJ2-2; 7 positions agree with TRBD1. Germline V CDR1 and CDR2: MNHEY, SVGAGI. There are 16 residues in the CDR3. The V and J ends lost 1 base and 4 bases, in that order; junction bases with no gene match: 6. The CDR3 nucleotides are TGTGCCAGCAGTTACTTAGGGACAGCAGCCACCGGGGAGCTGTTTTTT. It is translated as CASSYLGTAATGELFF.

The V gene is TRBV9, the J gene TRBJ1-2, with D possibly being TRBD1 (6 bases). V was cut by 2 bases and J by 5 bases, with 16 bases left in between. Germline CDR1 SGDLS, CDR2 YYNGEE. The CDR3 runs to 15 residues. The CDR3 spells CASSVDRSFGYGYTF. Here the CDR3 DNA reads TGTGCCAGCAGCGTCGACAGGTCCTTTGGGTATGGCTACACCTTC.

The rearrangement links TRBV18 to TRBJ1-1; D unclear. Trimming removed 2 bases at V and 1 base at J, with 5 bases between. CDR3 length: 13 residues. The germline V gene encodes CDR1 KGHSH and CDR2 LQKENI. The CDR3 DNA is TGTGCCAGCTCACCAAATTCGAACACTGAAGCTTTCTTT. Translated, it gives CASSPNSNTEAFF.

This rearrangement joins TRBV7-9 to TRBJ2-7, with D possibly being TRBD2 (5 bases). The CDR3 sequence is 13 residues long. Trimming removed 1 base at V and 2 bases at J, with 6 bases between. Germline CDR1 is SEHNR and CDR2 is FQNEAQ (reference sequence). CDR3 amino acids: CASSLVEAYEQYF. The DNA of the CDR3 is TGTGCCAGCAGCTTAGTGGAGGCCTACGAGCAGTACTTC.

In its sample, this clone was seen many times. V and J are TRBV6-6 and TRBJ1-2; 8 positions agree with TRBD1. The CDR3 loop spans 13 amino acids. The germline CDR1 and CDR2 sequences are MNHNY and SVGAGI (reference sequence). V shed 5 bases, J shed 6 bases, and the junction held 5 bases outside the gene matches. The CDR3: CASSLGQVDGYTF. The CDR3 bases are TGTGCCAGCAGTCTGGGACAGGTAGATGGCTACACCTTC.

The chain employs TRBV6-2 or TRBV6-3 and TRBJ2-7; TRBD2 agrees at 8 bases. This CDR3 has 16 amino acids. In germline, CDR1 is MNHEY, CDR2 SVGEGT. The V segment lost 2 bases and the J segment 1 base; nucleotides outside the gene matches: 7. The CDR3 region has the DNA TGTGCCAGCAGTTACCCCTCCCTAGCGGGTTCCTACGAGCAGTACTTC. Its translation: CASSYPSLAGSYEQYF.

The V gene is TRBV5-8, the J gene TRBJ2-1; TRBD1 matches 7 bases. The CDR3 has 16 residues. J lost 2 bases, V lost 2 bases, and 7 bases had no gene match. CDR1 and CDR2 from the germline V gene are SGHTS and YDEGEE. The DNA for the CDR3 is TGTGCCAGCAGCTTATCCACAGGGGTCGCCTACAATGAGCAGTTCTTC. It encodes CASSLSTGVAYNEQFF.

This clone has just a few counts. The chain uses TRBV18 and TRBJ2-1, with D unclear. This CDR3 has 14 amino acids. Germline V gene lookup returns CDR1 KGHSH and CDR2 LQKENI. V was clipped by 2 bases and J by 6 bases, with 11 bases between them. The CDR3 reads CASSPKDRANEQFF. The CDR3 region has the DNA TGTGCCAGCTCACCAAAAGATAGGGCCAATGAGCAGTTCTTC.

The chain combines TRBV19 with TRBJ1-5; D gene unclear. CDR3 length: 14 amino acids. The germline V and J ends were trimmed by 2 bases and 3 bases, with 8 bases remaining between them. Looked up from germline, CDR1 is LNHDA and CDR2 is SQIVND (reference sequence). CDR3 coding DNA: TGTGCCAGTAGTATAATCACAGACAATCAGCCCCAGCATTTT. This gives the protein CASSIITDNQPQHF.

The V call is TRBV18, the J call TRBJ2-5; D is uncertain. Trimming shortened V by 5 bases and J by 4 bases, and 11 bases separated the two germline ends. Germline CDR1 and CDR2: KGHSH and LQKENI. The CDR3 runs 13 residues. CDR3 in DNA: TGTGCCAGCTCAAATGGAGTCACAGAGACCCAGTACTTC. Amino acids: CASSNGVTETQYF.